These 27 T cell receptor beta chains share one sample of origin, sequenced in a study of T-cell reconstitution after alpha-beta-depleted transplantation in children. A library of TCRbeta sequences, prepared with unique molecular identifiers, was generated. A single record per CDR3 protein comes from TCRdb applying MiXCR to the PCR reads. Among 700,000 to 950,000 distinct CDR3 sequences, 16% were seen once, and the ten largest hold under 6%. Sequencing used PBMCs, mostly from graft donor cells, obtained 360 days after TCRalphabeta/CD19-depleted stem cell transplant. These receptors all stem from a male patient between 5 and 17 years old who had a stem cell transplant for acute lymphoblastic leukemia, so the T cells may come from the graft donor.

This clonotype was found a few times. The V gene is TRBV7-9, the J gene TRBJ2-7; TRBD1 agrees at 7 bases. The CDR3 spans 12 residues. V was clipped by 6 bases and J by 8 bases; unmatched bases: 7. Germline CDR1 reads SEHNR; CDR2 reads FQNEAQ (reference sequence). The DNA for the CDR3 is TGTGCCAGCAGTCCAGACAGGGTAAAGCAGTACTTC. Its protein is CASSPDRVKQYF.

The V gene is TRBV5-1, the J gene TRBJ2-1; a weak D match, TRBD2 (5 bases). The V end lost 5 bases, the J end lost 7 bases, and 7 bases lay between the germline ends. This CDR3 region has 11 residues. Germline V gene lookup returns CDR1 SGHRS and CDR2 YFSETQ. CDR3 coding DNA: TGCGCCAGCAGGTCGGGGAATGAGCAGTTCTTC. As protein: CASRSGNEQFF.

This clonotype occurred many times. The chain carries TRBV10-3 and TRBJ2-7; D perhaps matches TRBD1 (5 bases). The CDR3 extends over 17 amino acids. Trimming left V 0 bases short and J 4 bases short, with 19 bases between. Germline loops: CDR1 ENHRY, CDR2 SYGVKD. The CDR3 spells CAISESAKGHARYEQYF. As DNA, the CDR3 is TGTGCCATCAGTGAGTCCGCAAAGGGGCACGCCCGGTACGAGCAGTACTTC.

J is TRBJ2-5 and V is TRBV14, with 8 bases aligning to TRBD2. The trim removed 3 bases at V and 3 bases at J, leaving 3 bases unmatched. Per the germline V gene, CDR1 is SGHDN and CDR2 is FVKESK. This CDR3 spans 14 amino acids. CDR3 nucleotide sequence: TGTGCCAGCAGCCAGTTACTAGCGGAAGAGACCCAGTACTTC. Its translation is CASSQLLAEETQYF.

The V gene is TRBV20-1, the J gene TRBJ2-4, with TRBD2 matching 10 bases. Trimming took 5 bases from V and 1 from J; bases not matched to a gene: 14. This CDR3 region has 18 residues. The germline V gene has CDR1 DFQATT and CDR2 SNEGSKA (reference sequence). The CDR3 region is CSALSSGSPTRAKNIQYF. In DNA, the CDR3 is TGCAGTGCTCTTTCTAGCGGGAGCCCGACCCGGGCCAAAAACATTCAGTACTTC.

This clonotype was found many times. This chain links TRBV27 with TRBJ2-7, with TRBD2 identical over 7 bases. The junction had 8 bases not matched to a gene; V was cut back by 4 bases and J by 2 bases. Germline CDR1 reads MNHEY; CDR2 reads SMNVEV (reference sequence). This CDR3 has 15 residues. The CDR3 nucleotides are TGTGCCAGCAGTTCGAGACTAGCTGGGACCTACGAGCAGTACTTC. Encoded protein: CASSSRLAGTYEQYF.

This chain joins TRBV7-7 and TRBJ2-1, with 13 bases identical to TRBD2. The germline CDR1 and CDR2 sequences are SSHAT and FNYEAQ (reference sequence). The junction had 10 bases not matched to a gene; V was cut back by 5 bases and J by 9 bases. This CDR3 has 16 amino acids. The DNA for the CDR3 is TGTGCCAGCAGCCCACTAGCGGGAGGGCCTAAGGGTGAGCAGTTCTTC. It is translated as CASSPLAGGPKGEQFF.

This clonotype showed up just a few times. Written as DNA, the CDR3 is TGTGCCAGCAGCTTAGCTGCAGGGGGGTTCCCTGAAGCTTTCTTT. Its translation: CASSLAAGGFPEAFF. The chain joins TRBV7-8 to TRBJ1-1; 7 nucleotides agree with TRBD1. CDR3 length: 15 residues. Germline V gene lookup returns CDR1 SGHVS and CDR2 FQNEAQ. The J segment lost 6 bases and the V segment lost 0 bases, leaving 7 bases of the junction unmatched.

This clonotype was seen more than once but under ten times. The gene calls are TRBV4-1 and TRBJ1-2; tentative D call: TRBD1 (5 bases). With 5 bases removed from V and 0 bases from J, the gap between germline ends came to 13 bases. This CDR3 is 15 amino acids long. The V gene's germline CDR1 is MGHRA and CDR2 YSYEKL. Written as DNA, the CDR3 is TGCGCCAGCAGCGCTACAGGAGGAGCTAACTATGGCTACACCTTC. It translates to CASSATGGANYGYTF.

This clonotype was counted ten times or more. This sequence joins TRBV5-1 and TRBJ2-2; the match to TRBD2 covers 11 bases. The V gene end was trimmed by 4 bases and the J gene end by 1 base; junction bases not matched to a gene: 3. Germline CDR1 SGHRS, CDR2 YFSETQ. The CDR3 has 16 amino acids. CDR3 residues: CASSAGLAENTGELFF. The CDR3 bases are TGCGCCAGCAGCGCGGGACTAGCGGAGAACACCGGGGAGCTGTTTTTT.

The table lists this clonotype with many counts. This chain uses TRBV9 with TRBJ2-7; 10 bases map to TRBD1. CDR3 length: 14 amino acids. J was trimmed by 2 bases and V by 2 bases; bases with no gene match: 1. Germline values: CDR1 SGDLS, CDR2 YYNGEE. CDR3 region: CASSVGTGAYEQYF. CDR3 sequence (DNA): TGTGCCAGCAGCGTGGGGACAGGGGCCTACGAGCAGTACTTC.

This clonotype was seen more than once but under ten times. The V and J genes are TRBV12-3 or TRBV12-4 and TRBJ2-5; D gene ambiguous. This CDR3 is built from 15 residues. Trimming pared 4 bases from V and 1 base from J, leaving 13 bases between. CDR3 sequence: CASSSSMWGQETQYF. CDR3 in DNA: TGTGCCAGCAGTTCGTCCATGTGGGGCCAAGAGACCCAGTACTTC.

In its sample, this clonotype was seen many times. The CDR3 nucleotides are TGCGCCAGCAGCTTGAGAGCCGACTACTACGAGCAGTACTTC. Translated, it gives CASSLRADYYEQYF. This chain uses TRBV5-1 with TRBJ2-7; tentatively, D is TRBD2 (5 bases). The V gene lost 1 base and the J gene lost 3 bases, with 11 bases spanning the gap. Germline loops: CDR1 SGHRS, CDR2 YFSETQ. CDR3 size: 14 residues.

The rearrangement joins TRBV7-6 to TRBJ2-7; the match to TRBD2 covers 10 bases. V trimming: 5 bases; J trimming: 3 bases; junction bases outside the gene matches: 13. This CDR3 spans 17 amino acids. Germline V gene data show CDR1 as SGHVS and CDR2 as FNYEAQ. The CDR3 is CASSLTPLGLAHYEQYF. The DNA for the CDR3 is TGTGCCAGCAGCCTCACCCCCTTGGGACTAGCGCACTACGAGCAGTACTTC.

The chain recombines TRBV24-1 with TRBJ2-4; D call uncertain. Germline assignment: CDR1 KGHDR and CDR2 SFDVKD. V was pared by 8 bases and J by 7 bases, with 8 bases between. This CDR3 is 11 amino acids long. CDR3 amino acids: CATTDGNIQYF. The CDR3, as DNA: TGTGCCACCACGGACGGGAACATTCAGTACTTC.

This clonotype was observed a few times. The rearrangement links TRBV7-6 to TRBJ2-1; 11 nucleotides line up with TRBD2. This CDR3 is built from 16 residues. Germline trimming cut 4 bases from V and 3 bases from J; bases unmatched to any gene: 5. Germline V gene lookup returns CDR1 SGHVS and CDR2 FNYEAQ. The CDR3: CASSSLAGGDYNEQFF. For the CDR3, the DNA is TGTGCCAGCAGCTCTCTAGCGGGGGGAGACTACAATGAGCAGTTCTTC.

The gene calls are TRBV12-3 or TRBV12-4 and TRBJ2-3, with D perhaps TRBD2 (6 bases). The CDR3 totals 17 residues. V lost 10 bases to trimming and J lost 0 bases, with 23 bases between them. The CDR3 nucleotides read TGTGCCACCGCCGGATGGGGAGGAGGCCTGAGCACAGATACGCAGTATTTT. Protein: CATAGWGGGLSTDTQYF.

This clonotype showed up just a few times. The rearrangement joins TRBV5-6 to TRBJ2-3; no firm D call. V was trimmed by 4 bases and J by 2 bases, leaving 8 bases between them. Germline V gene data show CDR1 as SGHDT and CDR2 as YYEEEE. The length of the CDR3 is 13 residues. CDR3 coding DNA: TGTGCCAGCAGCCCGGACGTCACAGATACGCAGTATTTT. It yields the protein CASSPDVTDTQYF.

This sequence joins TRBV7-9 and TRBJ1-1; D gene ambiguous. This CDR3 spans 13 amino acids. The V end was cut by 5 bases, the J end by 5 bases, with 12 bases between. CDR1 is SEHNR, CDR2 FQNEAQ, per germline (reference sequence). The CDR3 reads CASSPVVETEAFF. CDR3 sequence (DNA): TGTGCCAGCAGCCCGGTGGTGGAGACTGAAGCTTTCTTT.

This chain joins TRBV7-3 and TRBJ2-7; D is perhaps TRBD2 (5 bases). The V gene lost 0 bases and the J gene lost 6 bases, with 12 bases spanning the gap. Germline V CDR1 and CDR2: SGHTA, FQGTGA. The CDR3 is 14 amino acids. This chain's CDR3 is CASSLTMTTGEQYF. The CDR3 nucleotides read TGTGCCAGCAGCTTAACAATGACTACGGGCGAGCAGTACTTC. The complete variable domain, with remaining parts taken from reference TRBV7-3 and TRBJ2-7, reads GAGVSQTPSNKVTEKGKYVELRCDPISGHTALYWYRQSLGQGPEFLIYFQGTGAADDSGLPNDRFFAVRPEGSVSTLKIQRTERGDSAVYLCASSLTMTTGEQYFGPGTRLTVT.

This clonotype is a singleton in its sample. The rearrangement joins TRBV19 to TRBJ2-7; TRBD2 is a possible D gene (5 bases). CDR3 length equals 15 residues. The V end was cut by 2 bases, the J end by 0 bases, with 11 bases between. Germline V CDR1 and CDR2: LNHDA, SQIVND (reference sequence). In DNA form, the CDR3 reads TGTGCCAGTAGTATAAGAGAGGGCAGCTCCTACGAGCAGTACTTC. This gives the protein CASSIREGSSYEQYF. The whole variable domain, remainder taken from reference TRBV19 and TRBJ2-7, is DGGITQSPKYLFRKEGQNVTLSCEQNLNHDAMYWYRQDPGQGLRLIYYSQIVNDFQKGDIAEGYSVSREKKESFPLTVTSAQKNPTAFYLCASSIREGSSYEQYFGPGTRLTVT.

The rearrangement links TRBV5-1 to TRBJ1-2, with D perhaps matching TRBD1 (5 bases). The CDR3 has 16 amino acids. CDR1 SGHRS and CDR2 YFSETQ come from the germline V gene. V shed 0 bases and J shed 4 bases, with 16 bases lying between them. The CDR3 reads CASSLGPGRDFYGYTF. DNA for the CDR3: TGCGCCAGCAGCTTGGGCCCGGGACGGGACTTCTATGGCTACACCTTC.

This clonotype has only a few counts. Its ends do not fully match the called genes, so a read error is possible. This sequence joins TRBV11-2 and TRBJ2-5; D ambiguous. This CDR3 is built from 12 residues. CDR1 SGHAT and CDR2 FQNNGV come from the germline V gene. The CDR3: CASSLDQESQYF. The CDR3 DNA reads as TGTGCCAGCAGCTTAGACCAAGAGAGCCAGTACTTC.

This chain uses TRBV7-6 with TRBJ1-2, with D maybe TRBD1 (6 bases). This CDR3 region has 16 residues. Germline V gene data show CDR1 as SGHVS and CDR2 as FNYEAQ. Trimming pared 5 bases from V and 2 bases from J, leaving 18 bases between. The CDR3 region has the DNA TGTGCCAGCAGCGCTCAGGGGATCCGGGACAACTATGGCTACACCTTC. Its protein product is CASSAQGIRDNYGYTF.

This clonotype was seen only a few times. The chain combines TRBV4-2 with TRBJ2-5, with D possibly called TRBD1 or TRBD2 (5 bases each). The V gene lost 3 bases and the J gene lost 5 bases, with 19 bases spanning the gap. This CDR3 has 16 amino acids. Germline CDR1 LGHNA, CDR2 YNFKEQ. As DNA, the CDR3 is TGTGCCAGCAGCCAGGAACCGGGACCCCTGGGGGAGACCCAGTACTTC. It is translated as CASSQEPGPLGETQYF.

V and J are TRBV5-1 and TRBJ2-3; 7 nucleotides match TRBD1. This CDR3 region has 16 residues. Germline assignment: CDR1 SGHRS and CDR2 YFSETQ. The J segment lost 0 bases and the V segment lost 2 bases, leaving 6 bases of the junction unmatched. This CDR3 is CASSLGQATSTDTQYF. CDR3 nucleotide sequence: TGCGCCAGCAGCTTAGGACAGGCCACTAGCACAGATACGCAGTATTTT.

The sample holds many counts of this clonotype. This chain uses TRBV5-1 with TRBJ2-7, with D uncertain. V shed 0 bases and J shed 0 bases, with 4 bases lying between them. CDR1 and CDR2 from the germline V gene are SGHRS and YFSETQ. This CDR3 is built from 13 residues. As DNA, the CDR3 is TGCGCCAGCAGCTTGGATTACTCCTACGAGCAGTACTTC. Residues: CASSLDYSYEQYF.